A selection of T cell receptor beta chains follows, all from one sample in a study of T-cell memory formation after mild COVID-19. MiXCR was run by TCRdb on the 5' RACE reads, yielding one entry per CDR3 protein. Among some 120,000 distinct CDR3 sequences listed, approximately 5.9% were seen once. The specimen sequenced was PBMCs or a T cell subset sorted from them (not recorded which). The receptors shown here come from an adult woman who had mild COVID-19 (a few samples of this study predate the infection). Cell type and time point are not known. CDR3s include the opening cysteine and the closing phenylalanine or tryptophan. The order of the fields is D gene, clone size, V gene, J gene, CDR3 length, CDR3 DNA, CDR3 protein. The D gene is left open where the match is weak. Clone size is not always given. Where it is, it says once, few, many or a class for expanded clones.

D: .
size: .
V: TRBV20-1
J: TRBJ1-1
length: 16
DNA: TGCAGTGCTAGAGGGGGGGGGGCGGCCCGGTACGCTGAAGCTTTCTTT
CDR3: CSARGGGAARYAEAFF

D: .
size: .
V: TRBV2
J: TRBJ2-7
length: 14
DNA: TGTGCCAGCAGTGAAGGGCAGGGGACCTACGAGCAGTACTTC
CDR3: CASSEGQGTYEQYF

D: TRBD2
size: few
V: TRBV30
J: TRBJ2-5
length: 14
DNA: TGTGCCTGGAGGCTAGCGGGAGCTTGGGAGACCCAGTACTTC
CDR3: CAWRLAGAWETQYF

D: .
size: few
V: TRBV14
J: TRBJ1-6
length: 15
DNA: TGTGCCAGCAGCCTACATACTGGTCTTGGTTCACCCCTCCACTTT
CDR3: CASSLHTGLGSPLHF

D: .
size: few
V: TRBV29-1
J: TRBJ1-2
length: 12
DNA: TGCAGCGTTGGACAAGGGGATTATGGTTGTCCCTTC
CDR3: CSVGQGDYGCPF

D: .
size: few
V: TRBV12-3/TRBV12-4
J: TRBJ1-2
length: 11
DNA: TGTGCCAGCAGCCTGGGGGCTGGCTACACCTTC
CDR3: CASSLGAGYTF

D: TRBD2
size: .
V: TRBV5-1
J: TRBJ2-7
length: 15
DNA: TGCGCCAGCCGGGGGCTAGCGGGGGGGCAGTACGAGCAGTACTTC
CDR3: CASRGLAGGQYEQYF

D: .
size: few
V: TRBV18
J: TRBJ2-6
length: 16
DNA: TGTGCCAGCTCACCTCCAACAGGGACTGGGGCCAACGTCCTGACTTTC
CDR3: CASSPPTGTGANVLTF

D: .
size: .
V: TRBV9
J: TRBJ1-6
length: 16
DNA: TGTGCCAGCAGCGCCCACGGATCGACAGGCCCGTCACCCCTCCACTTT
CDR3: CASSAHGSTGPSPLHF

D: .
size: many
V: TRBV12-3/TRBV12-4
J: TRBJ2-1
length: 14
DNA: TGTGCCAGCAGCACCTGGGCACAATACAATGAGCAGTTCTTC
CDR3: CASSTWAQYNEQFF

D: .
size: few
V: TRBV20-1
J: TRBJ2-7
length: 11
DNA: TGCAGTGTAACAGGGCCCTACGAGCAGTACTTC
CDR3: CSVTGPYEQYF

D: .
size: .
V: TRBV5-1
J: TRBJ2-1
length: 16
DNA: TGCGCCAGCAGCGGGCAACCGGGACTGGCCAACAATGAGCAGTTCTTC
CDR3: CASSGQPGLANNEQFF

D: .
size: few
V: TRBV21-1
J: TRBJ1-5
length: 14
DNA: TGTGCCAGCTGGGGACCCGAAAGAAAGGGGCCCCAGCATTTT
CDR3: CASWGPERKGPQHF

D: .
size: many
V: TRBV18
J: TRBJ1-2
length: 16
DNA: TGTGCCAGCTCACCAAGCGGACAGCCGATTAACTATGGCTACACCTTC
CDR3: CASSPSGQPINYGYTF

D: .
size: .
V: TRBV4-1
J: TRBJ1-2
length: 15
DNA: TGCGCCAGCACCCCGGAGCCGGGGCTCCCCGGGGGCTACACCTTC
CDR3: CASTPEPGLPGGYTF

D: TRBD1
size: many
V: TRBV10-3
J: TRBJ1-1
length: 13
DNA: TGTGCCATCAGCCCGGACAGGGACACTGAAGCTTTCTTT
CDR3: CAISPDRDTEAFF